This is a list of T cell receptor beta chains from one sample in a study of blood T cell repertoires in COVID-19. Libraries were prepared by immunoSEQ multiplex PCR; TCRdb keeps only in-frame clonotypes and omits some of them. This table holds just over 300,000 clones, 89% found once. The specimen was peripheral blood. Receptors were obtained from a woman aged 30 to 39 with COVID-19, enrolled during active disease. The CDR3 runs from the conserved cysteine through the conserved F or W. A D gene is named only where the DNA matches it firmly. Size values are once, few and many counts, or a class for expanded clones, and some rows have none.

j_call: TRBJ1-4
d_call: TRBD1
v_call: TRBV10-2
clone_size: NA
cdr3_aa: CASSVIQGDEKLFF
cdr3_nt: TGCGCCAGCAGTGTGATTCAGGGGGATGAAAAACTGTTTTTT

j_call: TRBJ2-5
d_call: NA
v_call: TRBV7-8
clone_size: NA
cdr3_aa: CASSGRPWARQETQYF
cdr3_nt: TGTGCCAGCAGCGGTCGACCATGGGCCCGCCAAGAGACCCAGTACTTC

j_call: TRBJ1-2
d_call: TRBD1
v_call: TRBV7-9
clone_size: NA
cdr3_aa: CASSLGPGGYGYTF
cdr3_nt: TGTGCCAGCAGCTTAGGACCAGGGGGCTATGGCTACACCTTC

j_call: TRBJ2-3
d_call: NA
v_call: TRBV18
clone_size: NA
cdr3_aa: CASSPLGGSTDTQYF
cdr3_nt: TGTGCCAGCTCACCCCTCGGGGGTAGCACAGATACGCAGTATTTT

j_call: TRBJ1-2
d_call: NA
v_call: TRBV7-9
clone_size: NA
cdr3_aa: CALKPRLQGPAYGYTF
cdr3_nt: TGTGCGCTCAAGCCCCGGTTGCAGGGGCCCGCGTATGGCTACACCTTC

j_call: TRBJ1-3
d_call: TRBD1
v_call: TRBV9
clone_size: once
cdr3_aa: CASSVEQGVPGNTIYF
cdr3_nt: TGTGCCAGCAGCGTAGAACAGGGGGTTCCTGGAAACACCATATATTTT

j_call: TRBJ1-6
d_call: TRBD1
v_call: TRBV7-3
clone_size: NA
cdr3_aa: CASSRTGGNSPLHF
cdr3_nt: TGTGCCAGCAGCCGGACAGGGGGTAATTCACCCCTCCACTTT

j_call: TRBJ2-5
d_call: NA
v_call: TRBV15
clone_size: NA
cdr3_aa: CATSRRFTQETQYF
cdr3_nt: TGTGCCACCAGCAGACGGTTTACCCAAGAGACCCAGTACTTC

j_call: TRBJ2-2
d_call: NA
v_call: TRBV24-1
clone_size: NA
cdr3_aa: CATEGTSNTGELFF
cdr3_nt: TGTGCCACCGAAGGGACTTCGAACACCGGGGAGCTGTTTTTT

j_call: TRBJ2-3
d_call: NA
v_call: TRBV5-1
clone_size: NA
cdr3_aa: CASSLDTASTDTQYF
cdr3_nt: TGCGCCAGCAGCCTCGACACAGCTAGCACAGATACGCAGTATTTT

j_call: TRBJ1-2
d_call: TRBD1
v_call: TRBV6-5
clone_size: once
cdr3_aa: CASSYSRTGSVYGYTF
cdr3_nt: TGTGCCAGCAGTTACTCTCGGACAGGGTCTGTCTATGGCTACACCTTC

j_call: TRBJ1-2
d_call: TRBD1
v_call: TRBV5-4
clone_size: NA
cdr3_aa: CASSLGQGVYGYTF
cdr3_nt: TGTGCCAGCAGCTTGGGGCAGGGGGTCTATGGCTACACCTTC

j_call: TRBJ1-5
d_call: NA
v_call: TRBV18
clone_size: NA
cdr3_aa: CASSSDSDNQPQHF
cdr3_nt: TGTGCCAGCTCTTCTGACAGTGACAATCAGCCCCAGCATTTT

j_call: TRBJ2-6
d_call: TRBD1
v_call: TRBV29-1
clone_size: few
cdr3_aa: CSVEVKGQWTSGANVLTF
cdr3_nt: TGCAGCGTTGAAGTAAAGGGACAGTGGACCTCTGGGGCCAACGTCCTGACTTTC

j_call: TRBJ1-1
d_call: TRBD1
v_call: TRBV18
clone_size: NA
cdr3_aa: CASSPTNRGSGAFF
cdr3_nt: TGTGCCAGCTCACCGACTAACAGGGGGTCTGGAGCTTTCTTT

j_call: TRBJ2-3
d_call: NA
v_call: TRBV19
clone_size: NA
cdr3_aa: CASSLRPSAYTDTQYF
cdr3_nt: TGTGCCAGTAGTTTGCGGCCGAGCGCATACACAGATACGCAGTATTTT

j_call: TRBJ1-5
d_call: NA
v_call: TRBV3-1/TRBV3-2
clone_size: once
cdr3_aa: CASSHLAGNQPQHF
cdr3_nt: TGTGCCAGCAGCCATTTAGCCGGGAATCAGCCCCAGCATTTT

j_call: TRBJ1-1
d_call: NA
v_call: TRBV7-8
clone_size: once
cdr3_aa: CASSSYQGTTEAFF
cdr3_nt: TGTGCCAGCAGTTCATATCAGGGGACCACTGAAGCTTTCTTT

j_call: TRBJ1-2
d_call: NA
v_call: TRBV5-1
clone_size: once
cdr3_aa: CASSGSGVDGYTF
cdr3_nt: TGCGCCAGCAGCGGGTCAGGGGTAGATGGCTACACCTTC

j_call: TRBJ1-2
d_call: NA
v_call: TRBV20-1
clone_size: NA
cdr3_aa: CSAARGGYTF
cdr3_nt: TGCAGTGCTGCCAGGGGTGGCTACACCTTC

j_call: TRBJ1-2
d_call: NA
v_call: TRBV24-1
clone_size: NA
cdr3_aa: CATSDGNYGYTF
cdr3_nt: TGTGCCACCAGTGACGGGAACTATGGCTACACCTTC

j_call: TRBJ1-1
d_call: TRBD1
v_call: TRBV4-1
clone_size: NA
cdr3_aa: CASSHPTTGVTEAFF
cdr3_nt: TGCGCCAGCAGCCACCCTACCACAGGGGTAACTGAAGCTTTCTTT

j_call: TRBJ1-1
d_call: NA
v_call: TRBV23-1
clone_size: NA
cdr3_aa: CASKLLQENTEAFF
cdr3_nt: TGCGCCAGCAAGTTATTGCAGGAGAACACTGAAGCTTTCTTT

j_call: TRBJ2-3
d_call: TRBD1
v_call: TRBV6-5
clone_size: NA
cdr3_aa: CASRLDRARTDTQYF
cdr3_nt: TGTGCCAGCAGATTAGACAGGGCGCGCACAGATACGCAGTATTTT

j_call: TRBJ1-2
d_call: NA
v_call: TRBV29-1
clone_size: NA
cdr3_aa: CSVGSGGYTF
cdr3_nt: TGCAGCGTTGGCTCGGGAGGCTACACCTTC

j_call: TRBJ1-2
d_call: NA
v_call: TRBV6-5
clone_size: few
cdr3_aa: CASSSPGQRYGYTF
cdr3_nt: TGTGCCAGCAGTAGTCCAGGACAACGCTATGGCTACACCTTC

j_call: TRBJ1-1
d_call: TRBD1
v_call: TRBV6-2/TRBV6-3
clone_size: NA
cdr3_aa: CASSYSRDRGFGNTEAFF
cdr3_nt: TGTGCCAGCAGTTACTCCCGGGACAGGGGATTTGGGAACACTGAAGCTTTCTTT

j_call: TRBJ1-1
d_call: NA
v_call: TRBV2
clone_size: few
cdr3_aa: CASSDLQGITEAFF
cdr3_nt: TGTGCCAGCAGTGATTTGCAGGGCATCACTGAAGCTTTCTTT

j_call: TRBJ1-1
d_call: NA
v_call: TRBV9
clone_size: NA
cdr3_aa: CASSPIRGTEAFF
cdr3_nt: TGTGCCAGCAGCCCAATTAGAGGCACTGAAGCTTTCTTT

j_call: TRBJ1-1
d_call: TRBD1
v_call: TRBV7-9
clone_size: once
cdr3_aa: CASSFPGGTEAFF
cdr3_nt: TGTGCCAGCAGCTTCCCAGGGGGCACTGAAGCTTTCTTT

j_call: TRBJ2-3
d_call: NA
v_call: TRBV11-2
clone_size: NA
cdr3_aa: CASSLIGGPTDTQYF
cdr3_nt: TGTGCCAGCAGCTTAATCGGGGGGCCTACAGATACGCAGTATTTT

j_call: TRBJ1-6
d_call: NA
v_call: TRBV5-5
clone_size: NA
cdr3_aa: CASSLSYREGSSPLHF
cdr3_nt: TGTGCCAGCAGCCTATCTTACAGGGAAGGGAGTTCACCCCTCCACTTT

j_call: TRBJ1-2
d_call: NA
v_call: TRBV5-5
clone_size: NA
cdr3_aa: CASSLGGVNYGYTF
cdr3_nt: TGTGCCAGCAGCTTGGGCGGGGTCAACTATGGCTACACCTTC

j_call: TRBJ1-5
d_call: TRBD1
v_call: TRBV19
clone_size: few
cdr3_aa: CASTRRQGGQPQHF
cdr3_nt: TGTGCCAGTACCCGAAGACAGGGTGGACAGCCCCAGCATTTT

j_call: TRBJ1-6
d_call: NA
v_call: TRBV7-8
clone_size: NA
cdr3_aa: CASSALGGSYNSPLHF
cdr3_nt: TGTGCCAGCAGCGCCCTAGGGGGCTCCTATAATTCACCCCTCCACTTT

j_call: TRBJ1-1
d_call: NA
v_call: TRBV5-5
clone_size: NA
cdr3_aa: CASVRGGNTEAFF
cdr3_nt: TGTGCCAGCGTGCGGGGGGGAAACACTGAAGCTTTCTTT

j_call: TRBJ2-3
d_call: NA
v_call: TRBV7-9
clone_size: NA
cdr3_aa: CASSFTTEGITDTQYF
cdr3_nt: TGTGCCAGCAGCTTTACTACCGAGGGAATCACAGATACGCAGTATTTT

j_call: TRBJ1-2
d_call: NA
v_call: TRBV11-1
clone_size: NA
cdr3_aa: CASSRGAYGYTF
cdr3_nt: TGTGCCAGCAGCCGCGGGGCCTATGGCTACACCTTC

j_call: TRBJ2-1
d_call: NA
v_call: TRBV6-5
clone_size: NA
cdr3_aa: CASSYGRWGMHNEQFF
cdr3_nt: TGTGCCAGCAGTTACGGGAGGTGGGGGATGCACAATGAGCAGTTCTTC

j_call: TRBJ1-2
d_call: TRBD1
v_call: TRBV6-2/TRBV6-3
clone_size: NA
cdr3_aa: CASSYRQGNYGYTF
cdr3_nt: TGTGCCAGCAGTTATAGACAGGGAAACTATGGCTACACCTTC

j_call: TRBJ1-1
d_call: TRBD1
v_call: TRBV18
clone_size: NA
cdr3_aa: CASSPMTGAARLEAFF
cdr3_nt: TGTGCCAGCTCACCAATGACAGGGGCCGCACGTTTAGAAGCTTTCTTT

j_call: TRBJ1-2
d_call: NA
v_call: TRBV6-2/TRBV6-3
clone_size: NA
cdr3_aa: CASSYPSGGYTF
cdr3_nt: TGTGCCAGCAGTTACCCCAGTGGTGGCTACACCTTC

j_call: TRBJ1-3
d_call: NA
v_call: TRBV5-6
clone_size: NA
cdr3_aa: CASSSLYGGFGNTIYF
cdr3_nt: TGTGCCAGCAGCAGCCTTTATGGGGGGTTCGGAAACACCATATATTTT

j_call: TRBJ2-3
d_call: NA
v_call: TRBV5-1
clone_size: NA
cdr3_aa: CASSLSGGGDTQYF
cdr3_nt: TGCGCCAGCAGCTTGTCTGGGGGCGGAGATACGCAGTATTTT

j_call: TRBJ2-5
d_call: TRBD2
v_call: TRBV2
clone_size: NA
cdr3_aa: CASSDGRAGTQYF
cdr3_nt: TGTGCCAGCAGTGATGGGAGGGCGGGGACCCAGTACTTC

j_call: TRBJ2-5
d_call: TRBD2
v_call: TRBV2
clone_size: NA
cdr3_aa: CASSLGTSAWGTQYF
cdr3_nt: TGTGCCAGCAGCCTCGGGACTAGCGCTTGGGGGACCCAGTACTTC

j_call: TRBJ1-2
d_call: NA
v_call: TRBV5-1
clone_size: NA
cdr3_aa: CASSPWGGNYGYTF
cdr3_nt: TGCGCCAGCAGCCCCTGGGGCGGTAACTATGGCTACACCTTC

j_call: TRBJ1-2
d_call: NA
v_call: TRBV20-1
clone_size: NA
cdr3_aa: CSAREGGYTF
cdr3_nt: TGCAGTGCTAGGGAGGGTGGCTACACCTTC

j_call: TRBJ2-2
d_call: NA
v_call: TRBV6-5
clone_size: NA
cdr3_aa: CASTRSLTNTGELFF
cdr3_nt: TGTGCCAGCACCAGGTCCTTGACGAACACCGGGGAGCTGTTTTTT